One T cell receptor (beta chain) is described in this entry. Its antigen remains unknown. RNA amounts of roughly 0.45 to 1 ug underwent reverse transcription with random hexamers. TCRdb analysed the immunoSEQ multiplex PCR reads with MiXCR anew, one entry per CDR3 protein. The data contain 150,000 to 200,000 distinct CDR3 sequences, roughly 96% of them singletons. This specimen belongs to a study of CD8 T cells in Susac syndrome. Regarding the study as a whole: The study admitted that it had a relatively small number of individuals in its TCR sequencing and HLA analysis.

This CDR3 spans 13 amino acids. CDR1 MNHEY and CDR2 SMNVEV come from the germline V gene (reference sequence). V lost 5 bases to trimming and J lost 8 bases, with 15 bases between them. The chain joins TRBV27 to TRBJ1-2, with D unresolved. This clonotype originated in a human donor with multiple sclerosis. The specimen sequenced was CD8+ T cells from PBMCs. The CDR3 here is CASSLTPSRGYTF. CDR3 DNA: TGTGCCAGCAGTCTCACACCTTCGAGGGGCTACACCTTC.